This T cell receptor beta chain came from a study of identical twins. Germline-derived CDR1 and CDR2 are LGHNA and YNFKEQ. There are 14 residues in the CDR3. V dropped 4 bases and J dropped 2; count of bases not matched to a gene: 3. With template switching, a universal primer site was added, and the cDNA carried unique molecular identifiers. TCRdb fed the 5' RACE reads into MiXCR, producing one record per CDR3 protein. The sample has about 470,000 distinct CDR3 sequences, roughly a quarter seen once; the top ten hold approximately 2.9%. No donor was unhealthy or non-Caucasian. These records were also assigned to another study, of T cells expressing NK-cell markers.

The sequencing input was CD4+ T cells sorted from blood. This clonotype originated in a woman aged 18-29 years in good health. The chain has TRBV4-2 and TRBJ2-5; 8 nucleotides align to TRBD1. The CDR3 coding sequence is TGTGCCAGCAGCCTGGGACAGGAACAAGAGACCCAGTACTTC. Its translation: CASSLGQEQETQYF.